The clone carrying this T cell receptor beta chain shows up as medium-sized by frequency. Its specificity is unknown. TRB amplification used 200 to 250 ng of peripheral blood genomic DNA. TRB was amplified by touch-down multiplex PCR, primer pools A and B combined. TCRdb re-called the multiplex PCR reads, yielding one record per CDR3 amino acid sequence without DNA. The sample has fewer than 3,500 distinct CDR3 sequences. The sample is drawn from a study of T cell clusters in autoimmune cytopenias. The wider study: A median of around 50,000 TRB reads per sample yielded a median approximately 2,400 distinct clonotypes. Regarding the study as a whole: The T cell clusters came from computational analysis alone and lack functional validation. TRB repertoire shifts in secondary cytopenia and chronic lymphocytic leukemia mostly reflected lymphoma, not autoimmunity.

The receptor was derived from a human donor with an autoimmune cytopenia or autoimmune hepatitis (not recorded which). Material for sequencing was peripheral blood.

CDR3 in amino acids: CASSLGGRTDTQYF. The chain links TRBV5-1 to TRBJ2-3; TCRdb's D gene call, TRBD1, goes unchecked for lack of DNA. In germline, CDR1 is SGHRS, CDR2 YFSETQ. The CDR3 totals 14 residues.